The present TCR beta chain was sequenced within a study of shared clonotypes between healthy human individuals. Naive CD4+ cells were CD45RA-selected; the remaining cells were memory. Worth noting for this clone: Antigen: not known.

Per the authors' pipeline: ImmunoSEQ gave junction-only sequences without quality scores, so filtering differed. Sequencing was performed with immunoSEQ multiplex PCR; in TCRdb, only in-frame clones are kept and a portion is missing. That table gives V, J and clone size, and the DNA gave D and trimming. The sample records 190,000 or so clones, around 93% being singletons. General study points: Genetic and exposure-history diversity was limited by the small donor number.

The germline CDR1 and CDR2 sequences are LNHDA and SQIVND (reference sequence). CDR3 length: 12 amino acids. Trimming shortened V by 7 bases and J by 11 bases, and 15 bases separated the two germline ends. The rearrangement uses TRBV19 and TRBJ1-5; D is unclear. The receptor was derived from a woman in her thirties in good health. Sequencing was performed on naive CD4+ T cells sorted from blood. Specified subset: CD45RA+ positively selected. For the CDR3, the DNA is TGTGCCAGTAACCTACCTCAGGCAACCCAGCATTTT. This gives the protein CASNLPQATQHF. The complete variable domain, with remaining parts taken from reference TRBV19 and TRBJ1-5, reads DGGITQSPKYLFRKEGQNVTLSCEQNLNHDAMYWYRQDPGQGLRLIYYSQIVNDFQKGDIAEGYSVSREKKESFPLTVTSAQKNPTAFYLCASNLPQATQHFGDGTRLSIL.